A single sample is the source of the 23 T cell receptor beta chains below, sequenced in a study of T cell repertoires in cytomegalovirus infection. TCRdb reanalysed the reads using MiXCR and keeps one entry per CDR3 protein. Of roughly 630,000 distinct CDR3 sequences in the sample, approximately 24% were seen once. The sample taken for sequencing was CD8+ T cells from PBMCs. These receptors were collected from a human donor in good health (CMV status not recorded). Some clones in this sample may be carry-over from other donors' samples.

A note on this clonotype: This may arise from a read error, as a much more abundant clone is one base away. The chain's CDR3 is CASRATGSNQPQHF. The CDR3 nucleotides are TGTGCCAGCAGGGCGACAGGGAGCAATCAGCCCCAGCATTTT. The V call is TRBV2, the J call TRBJ1-5; 7 nucleotides match TRBD1. J was trimmed by 1 base and V by 6 bases; bases with no gene match: 3. Germline V gene sequence: CDR1 SNHLY, CDR2 FYNNEI. This CDR3 comprises 14 residues.

The CDR3 DNA sequence: TGTGCCAGCAGCCACCTAGCGGGGAGCACAGATACGCAGTATTTT. Its protein is CASSHLAGSTDTQYF. The chain recombines TRBV3-1 with TRBJ2-3; 9 nucleotides line up with TRBD2. CDR3 length: 15 residues. The germline gives CDR1 LGHDT, CDR2 YNNKEL (reference sequence). J was trimmed by 0 bases and V by 3 bases; bases with no gene match: 1.

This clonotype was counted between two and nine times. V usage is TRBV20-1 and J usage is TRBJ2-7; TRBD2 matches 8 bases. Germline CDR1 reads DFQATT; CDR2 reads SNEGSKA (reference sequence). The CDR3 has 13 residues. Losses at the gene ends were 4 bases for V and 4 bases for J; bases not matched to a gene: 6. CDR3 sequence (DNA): TGCAGTGCTACCCGGACTAGCAGTTACGAGCAGTACTTC. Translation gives CSATRTSSYEQYF.

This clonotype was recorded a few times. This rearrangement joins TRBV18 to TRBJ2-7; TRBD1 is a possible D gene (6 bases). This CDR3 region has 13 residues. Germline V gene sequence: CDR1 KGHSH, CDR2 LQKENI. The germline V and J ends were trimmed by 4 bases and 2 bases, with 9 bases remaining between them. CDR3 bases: TGTGCCAGCTCACAACAGGGCACCTACGAGCAGTACTTC. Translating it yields CASSQQGTYEQYF.

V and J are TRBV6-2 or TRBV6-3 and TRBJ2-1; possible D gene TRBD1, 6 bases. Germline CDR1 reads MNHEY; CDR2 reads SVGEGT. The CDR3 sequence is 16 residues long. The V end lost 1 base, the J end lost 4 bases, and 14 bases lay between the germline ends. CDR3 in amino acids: CASSYLGGPFYNEQFF. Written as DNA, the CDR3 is TGTGCCAGCAGTTACTTAGGGGGACCATTTTACAATGAGCAGTTCTTC.

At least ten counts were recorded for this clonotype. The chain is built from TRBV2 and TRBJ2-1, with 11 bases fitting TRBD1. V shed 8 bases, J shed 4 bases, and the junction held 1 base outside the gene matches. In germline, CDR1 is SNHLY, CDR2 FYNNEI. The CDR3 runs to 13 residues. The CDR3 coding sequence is TGTGCCAGCGGGACAGGGGGTTACAATGAGCAGTTCTTC. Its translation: CASGTGGYNEQFF.

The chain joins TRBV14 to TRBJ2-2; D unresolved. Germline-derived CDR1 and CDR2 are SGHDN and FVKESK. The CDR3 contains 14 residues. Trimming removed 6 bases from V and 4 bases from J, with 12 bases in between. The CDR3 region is CASSIRAFTGELFF. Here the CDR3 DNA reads TGTGCCAGCAGTATCCGGGCCTTCACCGGGGAGCTGTTTTTT.

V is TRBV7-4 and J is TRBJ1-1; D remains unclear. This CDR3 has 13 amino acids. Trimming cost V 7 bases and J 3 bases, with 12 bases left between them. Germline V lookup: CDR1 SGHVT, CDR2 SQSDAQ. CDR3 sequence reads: CASIFQEDTEAFF. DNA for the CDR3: TGTGCCAGCATCTTCCAGGAGGACACTGAAGCTTTCTTT.

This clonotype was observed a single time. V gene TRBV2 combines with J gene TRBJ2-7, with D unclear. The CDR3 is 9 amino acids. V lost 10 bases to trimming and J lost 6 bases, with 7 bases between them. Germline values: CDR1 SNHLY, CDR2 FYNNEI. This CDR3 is CAISTEQYF. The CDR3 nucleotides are TGTGCCATCTCGACCGAGCAGTACTTC. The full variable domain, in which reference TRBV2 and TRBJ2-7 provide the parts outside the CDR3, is EPEVTQTPSHQVTQMGQEVILRCVPISNHLYFYWYRQILGQKVEFLVSFYNNEISEKSEIFDDQFSVERPDGSNFTLKIRSTKLEDSAMYFCAISTEQYFGPGTRLTVT.

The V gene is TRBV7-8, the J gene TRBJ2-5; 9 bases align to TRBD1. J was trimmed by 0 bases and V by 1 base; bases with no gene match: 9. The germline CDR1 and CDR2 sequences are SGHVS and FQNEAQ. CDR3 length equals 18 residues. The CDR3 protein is CASSLGFAGQGYQETQYF. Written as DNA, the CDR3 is TGTGCCAGCAGCTTAGGGTTTGCGGGACAGGGATACCAAGAGACCCAGTACTTC.

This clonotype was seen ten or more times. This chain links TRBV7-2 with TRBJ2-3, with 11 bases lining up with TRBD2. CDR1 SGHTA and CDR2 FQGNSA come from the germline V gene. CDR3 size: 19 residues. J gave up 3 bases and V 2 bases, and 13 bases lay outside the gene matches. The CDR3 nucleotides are TGTGCCAGCAGCTTATGGTCTAGCGGGGGGCCGGGGGGGACAGATACGCAGTATTTT. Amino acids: CASSLWSSGGPGGTDTQYF.

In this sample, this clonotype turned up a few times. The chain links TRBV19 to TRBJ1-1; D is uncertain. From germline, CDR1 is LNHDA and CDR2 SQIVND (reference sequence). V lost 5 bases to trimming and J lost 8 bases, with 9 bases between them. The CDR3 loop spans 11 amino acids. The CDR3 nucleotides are TGTGCCAGTAGTGAGACGAGGGAAGCTTTCTTT. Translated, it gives CASSETREAFF. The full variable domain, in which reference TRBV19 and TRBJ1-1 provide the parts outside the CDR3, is DGGITQSPKYLFRKEGQNVTLSCEQNLNHDAMYWYRQDPGQGLRLIYYSQIVNDFQKGDIAEGYSVSREKKESFPLTVTSAQKNPTAFYLCASSETREAFFGQGTRLTVV.

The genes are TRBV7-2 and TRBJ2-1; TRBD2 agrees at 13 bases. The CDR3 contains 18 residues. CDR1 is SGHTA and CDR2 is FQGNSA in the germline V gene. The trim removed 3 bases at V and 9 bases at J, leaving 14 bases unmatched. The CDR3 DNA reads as TGTGCCAGCAGCTTCACTAGCGGGGGGGCCGCCTCTCGGGGTGAGCAGTTCTTC. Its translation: CASSFTSGGAASRGEQFF.

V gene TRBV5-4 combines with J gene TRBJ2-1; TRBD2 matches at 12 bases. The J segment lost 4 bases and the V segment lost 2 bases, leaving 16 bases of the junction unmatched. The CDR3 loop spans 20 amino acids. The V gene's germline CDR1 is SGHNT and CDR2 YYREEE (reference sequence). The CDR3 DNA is TGTGCCAGCAGCTTAAGGGACCGGGCTAGCGGGGGGGGGGGTTACAATGAGCAGTTCTTC. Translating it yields CASSLRDRASGGGGYNEQFF. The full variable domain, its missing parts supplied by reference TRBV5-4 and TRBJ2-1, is ETGVTQSPTHLIKTRGQQVTLRCSSQSGHNTVSWYQQALGQGPQFIFQYYREEENGRGNFPPRFSGLQFPNYSSELNVNALELDDSALYLCASSLRDRASGGGGYNEQFFGPGTRLTVL.

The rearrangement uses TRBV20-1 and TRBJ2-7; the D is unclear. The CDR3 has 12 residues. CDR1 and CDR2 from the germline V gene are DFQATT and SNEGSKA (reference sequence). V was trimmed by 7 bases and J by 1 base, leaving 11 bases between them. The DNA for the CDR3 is TGCAGTGTTACGGGCCAATCCTACGAGCAGTACGTC. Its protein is CSVTGQSYEQYV.

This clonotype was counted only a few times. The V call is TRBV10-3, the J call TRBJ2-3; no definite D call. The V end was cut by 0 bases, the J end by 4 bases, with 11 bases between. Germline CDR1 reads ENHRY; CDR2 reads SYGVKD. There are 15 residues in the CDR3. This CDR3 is CAISESNPTADTQYF. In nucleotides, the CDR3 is TGTGCCATCAGTGAGTCGAACCCAACGGCAGATACGCAGTATTTT.

This chain's CDR3 is CSAQSPRDPNTGELFF. As DNA, the CDR3 is TGCAGCGCCCAGTCCCCCAGGGACCCGAACACCGGGGAGCTGTTTTTT. This chain links TRBV29-1 with TRBJ2-2; either TRBD1 or TRBD2 may supply D (5 bases each). The CDR3 has 16 residues. Germline loops: CDR1 SQVTM, CDR2 ANQGSEA. The V end was cut by 7 bases, the J end by 0 bases, with 18 bases between.

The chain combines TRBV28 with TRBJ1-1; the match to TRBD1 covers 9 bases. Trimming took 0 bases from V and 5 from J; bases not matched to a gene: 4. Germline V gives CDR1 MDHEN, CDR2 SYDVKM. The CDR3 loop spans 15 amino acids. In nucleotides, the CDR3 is TGTGCCAGCAGTTTATGGACAGGGGGAGTTACTGAAGCTTTCTTT. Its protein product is CASSLWTGGVTEAFF.

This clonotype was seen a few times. CDR3 in amino acids: CASSATGFLVNEQFF. CDR3 sequence (DNA): TGTGCCAGCAGCGCAACAGGGTTTCTTGTTAATGAGCAGTTCTTC. The gene calls are TRBV7-6 and TRBJ2-1, with D possibly matching TRBD1 (6 bases). Deletions cut 5 bases from V and 7 bases from J, with 18 bases between. From germline, CDR1 is SGHVS and CDR2 FNYEAQ. The CDR3 loop spans 15 amino acids.

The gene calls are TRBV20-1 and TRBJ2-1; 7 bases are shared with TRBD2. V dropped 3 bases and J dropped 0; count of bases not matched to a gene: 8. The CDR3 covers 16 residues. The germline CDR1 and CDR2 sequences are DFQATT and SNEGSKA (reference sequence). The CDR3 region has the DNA TGCAGTGCTAGGCGTACTAGCGCGAGCTCCTACAATGAGCAGTTCTTC. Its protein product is CSARRTSASSYNEQFF.

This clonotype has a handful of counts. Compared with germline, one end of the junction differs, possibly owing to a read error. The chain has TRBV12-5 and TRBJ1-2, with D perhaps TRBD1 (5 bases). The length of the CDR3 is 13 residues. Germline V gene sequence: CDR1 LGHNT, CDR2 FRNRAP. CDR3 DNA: TGTGCTAATGGTTCCCACACGGGGGGGGGATACACCTTC. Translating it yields CANGSHTGGGYTF.

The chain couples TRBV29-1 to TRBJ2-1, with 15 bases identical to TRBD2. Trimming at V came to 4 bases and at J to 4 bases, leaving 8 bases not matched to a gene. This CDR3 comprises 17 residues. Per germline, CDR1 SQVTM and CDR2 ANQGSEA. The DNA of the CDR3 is TGCAGCGTTGTGGGGACTAGCGGGGGGCGGCCTTACAATGAGCAGTTCTTC. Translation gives CSVVGTSGGRPYNEQFF.

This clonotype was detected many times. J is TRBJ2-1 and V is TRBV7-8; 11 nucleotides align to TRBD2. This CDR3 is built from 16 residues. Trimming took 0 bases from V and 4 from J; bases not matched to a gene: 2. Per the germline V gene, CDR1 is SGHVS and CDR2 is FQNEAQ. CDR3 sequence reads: CASSLALAGGYNEQFF. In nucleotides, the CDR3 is TGTGCCAGCAGCTTAGCGCTAGCGGGGGGTTACAATGAGCAGTTCTTC. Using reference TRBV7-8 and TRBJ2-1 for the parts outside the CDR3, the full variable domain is GAGVSQSPRYKVAKRGQDVALRCDPISGHVSLFWYQQALGQGPEFLTYFQNEAQLDKSGLPSDRFFAERPEGSVSTLKIQRTQQEDSAVYLCASSLALAGGYNEQFFGPGTRLTVL.